These 17 T cell receptor beta chains were all obtained from the same sample, sequenced in a study of breast tumors, draining lymph nodes, adjacent tissues. TCRdb re-analysed the multiplex PCR reads in MiXCR, keeping a single row per CDR3 protein. The sample records some 170,000 distinct CDR3 sequences, 25% to 40% being singletons. Axillary draining lymph nodes of breast cancer patients supplied the node samples. Sequencing input: axillary lymph node tissue. The receptors derive from a female donor with breast cancer. Some clones in this sample may be carry-over from other donors' samples.

This clonotype was detected ten times or more. V usage is TRBV20-1 and J usage is TRBJ2-2, with D possibly being TRBD1 (6 bases). Germline loops: CDR1 DFQATT, CDR2 SNEGSKA (reference sequence). The CDR3 length is 13 residues. Trimming removed 3 bases at V and 7 bases at J, with 12 bases between. CDR3 sequence (DNA): TGCAGTGCTAGCCAGGGGAGTTTCGGGGAGCTGTTTTTT. Translated: CSASQGSFGELFF.

This clonotype was counted many times. The rearrangement joins TRBV30 to TRBJ2-1; D unresolved. CDR1 and CDR2 from the germline V gene are GTSNPN and SVGIG (reference sequence). The V gene lost 1 base and the J gene lost 4 bases, with 5 bases spanning the gap. The CDR3 is 12 amino acids. The CDR3 region has the DNA TGTGCCTGGAGTGACAGTTACAATGAGCAGTTCTTC. Protein sequence: CAWSDSYNEQFF.

This clonotype was observed a few times. Possible read error: a much larger clone is one base away. V gene TRBV6-5 combines with J gene TRBJ1-2; D remains unclear. Germline CDR1 reads MNHEY; CDR2 reads SVGAGI. The CDR3 spans 13 residues. The CDR3 spells CASSHWRNYGYTF. The CDR3 bases are TGTGCCAGCAGTCACTGGAGGAACTACGGCTACACCTTC.

The chain recombines TRBV20-1 with TRBJ2-1, with TRBD2 matching over 9 bases. The CDR3 spans 15 residues. V lost 3 bases and J lost 7; bases outside the gene matches: 10. Looked up from germline, CDR1 is DFQATT and CDR2 is SNEGSKA (reference sequence). The CDR3 protein is CSARGGSGSKNEQFF. CDR3 nucleotides: TGCAGTGCTAGGGGGGGTAGCGGGAGCAAGAATGAGCAGTTCTTC.

The chain is built from TRBV29-1 and TRBJ1-2; no reliable D call. The CDR3 length is 14 residues. Looked up from germline, CDR1 is SQVTM and CDR2 is ANQGSEA. Trimming removed 1 base at V and 6 bases at J, with 15 bases between. Here the CDR3 reads CSVEAAVGSDGYTF. The CDR3 DNA reads as TGCAGCGTTGAAGCAGCGGTAGGGTCGGATGGCTACACCTTC.

Points on this clonotype: This may be a read error: a much more frequent sequence differs by one nucleotide. The CDR3 is CASSFSSGNSNEQLF. For the CDR3, the DNA is TGTGCCAGCAGCTTTTCTAGCGGGAACTCCAATGAGCAGCTCTTC. V gene TRBV7-2 combines with J gene TRBJ2-1, with 9 positions matching TRBD2. The CDR3 totals 15 residues. The germline gives CDR1 SGHTA, CDR2 FQGNSA.

This chain joins TRBV30 and TRBJ1-6; D is undetermined. The CDR3 sequence is 16 residues long. Trimming cost V 5 bases and J 7 bases, with 21 bases left between them. CDR1 and CDR2 from the germline V gene are GTSNPN and SVGIG (reference sequence). CDR3: CAWGPRRVGANSPLHF. The CDR3, as DNA: TGTGCCTGGGGCCCGCGACGGGTGGGAGCAAATTCACCCCTCCACTTT. The full variable domain, in which reference TRBV30 and TRBJ1-6 provide the parts outside the CDR3, is SQTIHQWPATLVQPVGSPLSLECTVEGTSNPNLYWYRQAAGRGLQLLFYSVGIGQISSEVPQNLSASRPQDRQFILSSKKLLLSDSGFYLCAWGPRRVGANSPLHFGNGTRLTVT.

This clonotype was counted ten times or more. The chain combines TRBV6-2 or TRBV6-3 with TRBJ2-7; 7 bases line up with TRBD2. V lost 7 bases and J lost 3; bases outside the gene matches: 9. The CDR3 extends over 14 amino acids. Germline CDR1 MNHEY, CDR2 SVGEGT. The CDR3, as DNA: TGTGCCAGCACAGAACTAGCGAGACACTACGAGCAGTACTTC. Protein product: CASTELARHYEQYF.

Ten or more counts support this clonotype. The chain has TRBV7-3 and TRBJ1-3; D remains unclear. The length of the CDR3 is 13 residues. Germline CDR1 reads SGHTA; CDR2 reads FQGTGA. V lost 3 bases to trimming and J lost 4 bases, with 7 bases between them. The CDR3 is CASSLDPGNTIYF. The CDR3 DNA follows: TGTGCCAGCAGCTTGGATCCAGGAAACACCATATATTTT. Complete variable domain (other parts from reference TRBV7-3 and TRBJ1-3): GAGVSQTPSNKVTEKGKYVELRCDPISGHTALYWYRQSLGQGPEFLIYFQGTGAADDSGLPNDRFFAVRPEGSVSTLKIQRTERGDSAVYLCASSLDPGNTIYFGEGSWLTVV.

This clonotype was seen many times. The V and J genes are TRBV5-5 and TRBJ1-2, with unresolved D. Looked up from germline, CDR1 is SGHKS and CDR2 is YYEKEE (reference sequence). The length of the CDR3 is 15 residues. The V and J ends lost 4 bases and 1 base respectively, with 14 bases between them. This CDR3 is CASSPPTEINYGYTF. The CDR3 coding sequence is TGTGCCAGCAGCCCCCCAACGGAAATTAACTATGGCTACACCTTC.

The V gene is TRBV27, the J gene TRBJ2-3; 7 bases line up with TRBD1. The CDR3 spans 15 residues. After removal of 7 bases from V and 2 bases from J, the junction contained 9 bases not matched to a gene. Germline V lookup: CDR1 MNHEY, CDR2 SMNVEV (reference sequence). The CDR3 DNA follows: TGTGCCAGCAAGGGGGCCCCACCAAACACAGATACGCAGTATTTT. The encoded protein is CASKGAPPNTDTQYF.

In its sample, this clonotype was seen many times. CDR3 residues: CSARLGQETQYF. CDR3 sequence (DNA): TGCAGTGCTAGGCTAGGGCAAGAGACCCAGTACTTC. The chain joins TRBV20-1 to TRBJ2-5, with D unclear. CDR3 length: 12 amino acids. V gave up 3 bases and J gave up 2 bases, with 7 bases separating them. Germline CDR1 reads DFQATT; CDR2 reads SNEGSKA (reference sequence).

This sequence joins TRBV7-9 and TRBJ2-2, with 13 positions matching TRBD2. The V and J ends lost 10 bases and 5 bases, in that order; junction bases with no gene match: 4. This CDR3 contains 14 residues. Germline CDR1 SEHNR, CDR2 FQNEAQ (reference sequence). CDR3 amino acids: CATGLAGRTGELFF. The CDR3 nucleotides are TGTGCCACGGGACTAGCGGGGAGGACCGGGGAGCTGTTTTTT.

The chain couples TRBV5-1 to TRBJ2-6; D uncertain. The germline V and J ends were trimmed by 0 bases and 4 bases, with 11 bases remaining between them. CDR3 length equals 16 residues. CDR1 SGHRS and CDR2 YFSETQ come from the germline V gene. The CDR3 nucleotides read TGCGCCAGCAGCTTGGATGCCTCATCGGGGGCCAACGTCCTGACTTTC. Amino acids: CASSLDASSGANVLTF.

As regards this clonotype: A much larger clone lies one base from this, so it may be a read error. CDR3 DNA sequence: TGTGCCAGTAGTCACAGGCCGGTAACCGGGGAGCTGTTTTTT. Amino acids: CASSHRPVTGELFF. J is TRBJ2-2 and V is TRBV6-4; the D gene is possibly TRBD1 (5 bases). Germline V lookup: CDR1 MRHNA, CDR2 SNTAGT. V lost 9 bases to trimming and J lost 5 bases, with 16 bases between them. This CDR3 has 14 residues.

This clonotype was seen repeatedly, ten times or more. The chain has TRBV3-1 and TRBJ2-2; tentative D call: TRBD1 (6 bases). Trimming shortened V by 4 bases and J by 4 bases, and 19 bases separated the two germline ends. This CDR3 region has 17 residues. Germline V CDR1 and CDR2: LGHDT, YNNKEL (reference sequence). The CDR3 bases are TGTGCCAGCAGCCCGTATCGGAACAGGGATAGCACCGGGGAGCTGTTTTTT. It is translated as CASSPYRNRDSTGELFF.

The rearrangement joins TRBV30 to TRBJ2-3, with TRBD2 matching over 13 bases. Germline trimming cut 8 bases from V and 3 bases from J; bases unmatched to any gene: 11. Per the germline V gene, CDR1 is GTSNPN and CDR2 is SVGIG (reference sequence). The CDR3 has 16 residues. CDR3 amino acids: CAGGGGTSGETDTQYF. In DNA, the CDR3 is TGTGCCGGGGGGGGAGGGACTAGCGGGGAAACAGATACGCAGTATTTT.